The next 29 T cell receptor beta chains were all read from a single sample in a study of spatial heterogeneity in lung cancer (dated by TCRdb to about 2019). The protocol used for the library was 5' RACE. Sequencing instrument: NextSeq 500. TCRdb's own reprocessing of the public reads used fastp at Q25 and MiXCR and kept productive beta chains. Entries that share a CDR3 protein sequence are merged under the most common genes and DNA. This sample lists about 10,000 distinct CDR3 sequences; roughly 3.9% were detected once. The ten largest clones take up around 7.6% of the sample. The time point label on this specimen signifies: sample taken at primary tumor resection. Whole RNA extracted from tumor and nontumor lung tissue, or from cryopreserved PBMC samples, was used for TCR sequencing without cell sorting. This sample comprised normal lung tissue next to the tumor, obtained at surgery. The source is a male donor with early-stage non-small cell lung cancer.

This clonotype qualifies as medium-sized. This beta chain was picked up by a library intended for alpha chains and is off target, so its count carries little meaning. The chain is built from TRBV29-1 and TRBJ2-3; D ambiguous. Trimming cost V 7 bases and J 6 bases, with 11 bases left between them. This CDR3 has 11 residues. Germline values: CDR1 SQVTM, CDR2 ANQGSEA. The DNA for the CDR3 is TGCAGCGACGGGTCTGGGGATACGCAGTATTTT. Residues: CSDGSGDTQYF.

This clonotype is labeled medium-sized (0.01 to 0.1%). This beta chain is an off-target read within a library intended for alpha chains, so its frequency means little. The rearrangement joins TRBV18 to TRBJ1-5, with a weak D call TRBD1 (5 bases). Germline values: CDR1 KGHSH, CDR2 LQKENI. The CDR3 is 13 residues long. The V gene lost 6 bases and the J gene lost 2 bases, with 8 bases spanning the gap. Here the CDR3 DNA reads TGTGCCAGCTCGGAGGGACGCAATCAGCCCCAGCATTTT. Translation gives CASSEGRNQPQHF.

Ten or more counts support this clonotype. The library was designed around alpha chains, so this beta chain is a stray read whose abundance carries little weight. This chain links TRBV27 with TRBJ2-3; 13 nucleotides match TRBD2. J lost 5 bases, V lost 4 bases, and 3 bases had no gene match. Germline CDR1 is MNHEY and CDR2 is SMNVEV (reference sequence). CDR3 length equals 15 residues. CDR3: CASSSGLAGKDTQYF. For the CDR3, the DNA is TGTGCCAGCAGTTCGGGACTAGCGGGGAAAGATACGCAGTATTTT.

This clonotype is labeled as medium-sized. Because this beta chain is a stray read in a library intended to capture alpha chains, its abundance should not be given much weight. The chain joins TRBV29-1 to TRBJ1-2; D ambiguous. V dropped 0 bases and J dropped 10 bases, with 9 bases sitting between them. Germline V gene data show CDR1 as SQVTM and CDR2 as ANQGSEA. This CDR3 comprises 11 residues. The CDR3 loop reads CSVEDQTLYTF. The CDR3 nucleotides read TGCAGCGTTGAAGACCAGACTCTCTACACCTTC.

In its sample, this clonotype was seen many times. Because this beta chain is a stray read in a library intended to capture alpha chains, its abundance should not be given much weight. The genes are TRBV12-3 or TRBV12-4 and TRBJ1-2, with a weak D call TRBD1 (6 bases). V was clipped by 5 bases and J by 6 bases, with 13 bases between them. The CDR3 is 13 residues long. The CDR3 bases are TGTGCCAGCAGTCCCAGGGGAGAAGATGGCTACACCTTC. Translation gives CASSPRGEDGYTF.

By share of the sample, this clonotype is medium-sized. This beta chain lies outside the target of a library built for alpha chains; its clone size means little. The chain combines TRBV18 with TRBJ2-3; 10 bases are a match to TRBD2. Germline values: CDR1 KGHSH, CDR2 LQKENI. The CDR3 consists of 15 residues. J lost 2 bases, V lost 4 bases, and 3 bases had no gene match. CDR3 residues: CASSLAGGPTDTQYF. In nucleotides, the CDR3 is TGTGCCAGCTCACTAGCGGGAGGCCCCACAGATACGCAGTATTTT.

This clonotype appeared many times. This beta chain is an unintended read in a library built for alpha chains; its size means little. The chain joins TRBV20-1 to TRBJ1-1; TRBD1 is a possible D gene (5 bases). The length of the CDR3 is 14 residues. Germline lookup yields CDR1 DFQATT and CDR2 SNEGSKA (reference sequence). The CDR3 region has the DNA TGCAGAGTCGGGACCGACCTTTGGAACACTGAAGCTTTCTTT. This gives the protein CRVGTDLWNTEAFF.

This clonotype was seen repeatedly, ten times or more. In a library made to pick up alpha chains, this beta chain is a stray read with a size that means little. The rearrangement links TRBV9 to TRBJ2-5; D is undetermined. The CDR3 has 14 amino acids. Looked up from germline, CDR1 is SGDLS and CDR2 is YYNGEE. The germline V and J ends were trimmed by 0 bases and 5 bases, with 11 bases remaining between them. In DNA, the CDR3 is TGTGCCAGCAGCGTAGGTGCTGCGATTGAGACCCAGTACTTC. It yields the protein CASSVGAAIETQYF. Full variable domain (missing parts from reference TRBV9 and TRBJ2-5): DSGVTQTPKHLITATGQRVTLRCSPRSGDLSVYWYQQSLDQGLQFLIQYYNGEERAKGNILERFSAQQFPDLHSELNLSSLELGDSALYFCASSVGAAIETQYFGPGTRLLVL.

For this clonotype: The library was designed around alpha chains, so this beta chain is a stray read whose abundance carries little weight. This chain connects TRBV12-3 or TRBV12-4 to TRBJ2-3, with TRBD2 identical over 12 bases. The length of the CDR3 is 20 residues. Trimming removed 5 bases from V and 0 bases from J; junction bases left unmatched: 15. The CDR3 protein is CASSPSGLAGSEASTDTQYF. CDR3 in DNA: TGTGCCAGCAGTCCATCGGGACTAGCGGGCAGCGAAGCCAGCACAGATACGCAGTATTTT.

This clonotype was found many times. Because this beta chain is a stray read in a library intended to capture alpha chains, its abundance should not be given much weight. J is TRBJ1-5 and V is TRBV2; 8 positions match TRBD1. Germline V gives CDR1 SNHLY, CDR2 FYNNEI. The CDR3 loop spans 14 amino acids. The junction had 8 bases not matched to a gene; V was cut back by 7 bases and J by 6 bases. DNA of the CDR3: TGTGCCAGCAAGGGACAGGCGGCGGGTCAGCCCCAGCATTTT. Translating gives CASKGQAAGQPQHF.

This clonotype was seen more than once but under ten times. Because this beta chain is a stray read in a library intended to capture alpha chains, its abundance should not be given much weight. The genes are TRBV2 and TRBJ1-2; perhaps TRBD1 as D (6 bases). This CDR3 spans 14 amino acids. The germline V gene encodes CDR1 SNHLY and CDR2 FYNNEI. V was shortened by 6 bases and J by 6 bases, with 17 bases between the two germline ends. In DNA, the CDR3 is TGTGCCAGCAGGCCCAGGGGCAGGGCGGATGGCTACACCTTC. It encodes CASRPRGRADGYTF.

This clonotype was picked up many times. Since it is a stray read in a library aimed at alpha chains, this beta chain has a size that is not meaningful. The rearrangement uses TRBV7-9 and TRBJ1-2, with 7 bases identical to TRBD1. This CDR3 contains 14 residues. Trimming at V came to 6 bases and at J to 6 bases, leaving 10 bases not matched to a gene. Germline V CDR1 and CDR2: SEHNR, FQNEAQ (reference sequence). CDR3 residues: CASSSQTGADGYTF. As DNA, the CDR3 is TGTGCCAGCAGTTCTCAAACAGGGGCTGATGGCTACACCTTC.

This clonotype has a count of ten or more. Found in a library prepared for alpha chains, this beta chain is an off-target read, and its abundance has little meaning. The chain uses TRBV19 and TRBJ2-1, with D possibly matching TRBD2 (5 bases). Germline V gene sequence: CDR1 LNHDA, CDR2 SQIVND (reference sequence). This CDR3 is built from 13 residues. V lost 5 bases, J lost 9 bases, and 14 bases lay in between. CDR3 sequence reads: CASSPSDFSEQFF. CDR3 DNA: TGTGCCAGTAGTCCCTCGGACTTCTCTGAGCAGTTCTTC.

This clonotype was observed many times. With the library built for alpha chains, this beta chain is off target and its frequency is not meaningful. The chain couples TRBV21-1 to TRBJ2-7; TRBD2, the table's D call, lacks a check against the DNA. TRBV21-1 is a recognized pseudogene. CDR3 size: 17 residues. DNA of the CDR3: TGTGCCACTATTAGGTGCCCTCAGGATTGGGATAGCTACGAGCAGTACTTC. This sequence encodes CATIRCPQDWDSYEQYF.

This clonotype has ten or more counts. With the library built for alpha chains, this beta chain is off target and its frequency is not meaningful. The chain couples TRBV4-1 to TRBJ2-3, with D perhaps matching TRBD2 (6 bases). Trimming cost V 0 bases and J 5 bases, with 15 bases left between them. CDR1 and CDR2 (germline): MGHRA, YSYEKL. The CDR3 contains 16 residues. CDR3 nucleotides: TGCGCCAGCAGCCAAGAGGTGGGACTTCCAGTAGATACGCAGTATTTT. Amino acid sequence: CASSQEVGLPVDTQYF.

This clonotype was counted only a few times. Because this beta chain is a stray read in a library intended to capture alpha chains, its abundance should not be given much weight. The chain uses TRBV12-3 or TRBV12-4 and TRBJ2-1, with a tentative D call TRBD1 (6 bases). Trimming took 3 bases from V and 9 from J, leaving 12 bases between them. This CDR3 contains 13 residues. CDR3 bases: TGTGCCAGCAGTTTGGCAGGGGAAGGTGAGCAGTTCTTC. This translates into CASSLAGEGEQFF.

This clonotype was detected ten times or more. At one end the junction does not follow the germline gene, possibly because of a read error. With the library built for alpha chains, this beta chain is off target and its frequency is not meaningful. The chain uses TRBV7-9 and TRBJ1-2; D not certain. The CDR3 consists of 15 residues. CDR1 is SEHNR, CDR2 FQNEAQ, per germline (reference sequence). The CDR3: CASSLASKGGYGYTF. CDR3 coding DNA: TGTGCCAGCAGCCTAGCCTCCAAGGGCGGGTATGGCTACACCTTC.

At least ten counts were recorded for this clonotype. This beta chain is an unintended read in a library built for alpha chains; its size means little. The chain has TRBV5-6 and TRBJ1-2; 11 nucleotides match TRBD1. Germline lookup yields CDR1 SGHDT and CDR2 YYEEEE. This CDR3 is built from 14 residues. V dropped 3 bases and J dropped 8; count of bases not matched to a gene: 6. In DNA form, the CDR3 reads TGTGCCAGCAGCTCTGGGACAGGGGGTTACGGCTACACCTTC. Its translation: CASSSGTGGYGYTF.

The table lists this clonotype with many counts. The size of this beta chain means little, since it is a stray read in a library made for alpha chains. This rearrangement joins TRBV6-1 to TRBJ1-6; 9 nucleotides agree with TRBD1. The J segment lost 9 bases and the V segment lost 8 bases, leaving 8 bases of the junction unmatched. This CDR3 has 14 amino acids. Germline V CDR1 and CDR2: MNHNS, SASEGT. CDR3 protein: CASSTGTGTSPLHF. CDR3 nucleotide sequence: TGTGCCAGCTCAACCGGGACAGGGACTTCACCCCTCCACTTT.

This clonotype was picked up many times. This beta chain turned up in a library designed for alpha chains; as an off-target read, its abundance says little. The chain has TRBV20-1 and TRBJ1-1; D is undetermined. The length of the CDR3 is 14 residues. Trimming stripped 2 bases from V and 1 base from J, with 11 bases between. Germline V gene data show CDR1 as DFQATT and CDR2 as SNEGSKA (reference sequence). The CDR3 is CSARQGRSNTEAFF. In nucleotides, the CDR3 is TGCAGTGCTAGACAAGGACGGTCGAACACTGAAGCTTTCTTT.

This clonotype has at least ten counts. Because this beta chain is a stray read in a library intended to capture alpha chains, its abundance should not be given much weight. The rearrangement joins TRBV7-2 to TRBJ2-5; 12 bases agree with TRBD2. Trimming at V came to 7 bases and at J to 2 bases, leaving 8 bases not matched to a gene. Per germline, CDR1 SGHTA and CDR2 FQGNSA. This CDR3 region has 16 residues. The CDR3 loop reads CASTLGGTSGQETQYF. As DNA, the CDR3 is TGTGCCAGCACCCTAGGAGGGACTAGCGGGCAAGAGACCCAGTACTTC. Looking up the rest from reference TRBV7-2 and TRBJ2-5 gives the full variable domain: GAGVSQSPSNKVTEKGKDVELRCDPISGHTALYWYRQSLGQGLEFLIYFQGNSAPDKSGLPSDRFSAERTGGSVSTLTIQRTQQEDSAVYLCASTLGGTSGQETQYFGPGTRLLVL.

Many counts were recorded for this clonotype. This beta chain came through as a stray read in a library set up for alpha chains, and its size says little. The rearrangement uses TRBV6-1 and TRBJ1-5; maybe TRBD1 (6 bases). The V gene lost 5 bases and the J gene lost 11 bases, with 25 bases spanning the gap. This CDR3 is built from 16 residues. CDR1 and CDR2 (germline): MNHNS, SASEGT. The CDR3 sequence: CASSPSETGSLAAQHF. The CDR3 coding sequence is TGTGCCAGCAGTCCATCGGAGACAGGCTCCCTCGCGGCCCAGCATTTT.

By share of the sample, this clonotype is medium-sized (0.01 to 0.1%). As an off-target read in a library built for alpha chains, this beta chain has a frequency of little significance. The chain combines TRBV4-1 with TRBJ1-2; D not resolved. The germline CDR1 and CDR2 sequences are MGHRA and YSYEKL. This CDR3 is 13 amino acids long. The ends were cut back, 0 bases at V and 5 bases at J, with 7 bases in the middle. This chain's CDR3 is CASSQENGYGYTF. For the CDR3, the DNA is TGCGCCAGCAGCCAAGAAAACGGGTATGGCTACACCTTC.

This clonotype came up many times. This beta chain is an off-target read within a library intended for alpha chains, so its frequency means little. The CDR3 DNA sequence: TGCAGTGCTAGAGATCCCTGGACTGCCGAGCAGTTCTTC. Encoded protein: CSARDPWTAEQFF. The genes are TRBV20-1 and TRBJ2-1; the D gene is possibly TRBD2 (5 bases). Trimming left V 0 bases short and J 10 bases short, with 13 bases between. Looked up from germline, CDR1 is DFQATT and CDR2 is SNEGSKA (reference sequence). The length of the CDR3 is 13 residues.

Concerning this clonotype: This beta chain turned up in a library designed for alpha chains; as an off-target read, its abundance says little. V and J are TRBV2 and TRBJ1-3, with 8 bases fitting TRBD1. The trim removed 6 bases at V and 0 bases at J, leaving 7 bases unmatched. The CDR3 contains 16 residues. Germline CDR1 SNHLY, CDR2 FYNNEI. This CDR3 reads CASRNQGASSGNTIYF. The CDR3 DNA is TGTGCCAGCAGAAATCAGGGGGCCAGCTCTGGAAACACCATATATTTT.

As for this clonotype: Being off target in a library aimed at alpha chains, this beta chain has a size of little meaning. V gene TRBV18 combines with J gene TRBJ2-7, with 8 positions matching TRBD1. Germline CDR1 KGHSH, CDR2 LQKENI. The CDR3 totals 14 residues. The junction had 6 bases not matched to a gene; V was cut back by 6 bases and J by 2 bases. The CDR3 sequence: CASSWTGMTYEQYF. The CDR3, as DNA: TGTGCCAGCTCCTGGACAGGGATGACCTACGAGCAGTACTTC.

Ten or more counts support this clonotype. A library prepared for alpha chains yielded this beta chain as an off-target read; its size is of little meaning. The CDR3 sequence is CSARPTSGPTQRVTDTQYF. CDR3 bases: TGCAGTGCTAGGCCGACTAGCGGGCCCACTCAGAGGGTGACAGATACGCAGTATTTT. The chain links TRBV20-1 to TRBJ2-3; 10 nucleotides line up with TRBD2. The V and J ends lost 3 bases and 3 bases, in that order; junction bases with no gene match: 18. CDR3 length equals 19 residues. The V gene's germline CDR1 is DFQATT and CDR2 SNEGSKA (reference sequence).

Notes on this clonotype: The library was built for alpha chains, so this beta chain is an off-target read and its size means little. The CDR3, as DNA: TGTGCCAGCAGCTCTCTAGCGGGAGGGCCAGGTGAGCAGTTCTTC. Encoded protein: CASSSLAGGPGEQFF. V and J are TRBV7-1 and TRBJ2-1; TRBD2 aligns across 12 bases. TRBV7-1 is an ORF; its function is uncertain. The CDR3 spans 15 residues. Trimming at V came to 3 bases and at J to 9 bases, leaving 6 bases not matched to a gene.

The table lists this clonotype with many counts. Little can be read into the size of this beta chain, an off-target read in a library designed for alpha chains. The genes are TRBV29-1 and TRBJ2-2; D assignment may be TRBD1 or TRBD2 (5 bases each). The CDR3 spans 13 residues. CDR1 is SQVTM, CDR2 ANQGSEA, per germline. V lost 7 bases, J lost 5 bases, and 14 bases lay in between. CDR3 loop: CSAREGITGELFF. The CDR3 nucleotides read TGCAGCGCTAGAGAGGGGATTACCGGGGAGCTGTTTTTT.